A single sample is the source of the 18 T cell receptor beta chains below, sequenced in a study of control samples from healthy donors and cancer patients. The assay was immunoSEQ multiplex PCR, and TCRdb's table has in-frame clones only and misses some. The sample has around 200,000 clones; around 94% are singletons. What was sequenced was blood. The receptors originated from a man in his fifties or sixties in good health.

The genes are TRBV5-5 and TRBJ2-7; D may be TRBD1 or TRBD2 (6 bases each). CDR3 length equals 15 residues. V lost 0 bases to trimming and J lost 0 bases, with 10 bases between them. The germline CDR1 and CDR2 sequences are SGHKS and YYEKEE (reference sequence). The CDR3 loop is CASSLEGGSSYEQYV. The DNA of the CDR3 is TGTGCCAGCAGCTTGGAGGGGGGTAGCTCCTACGAGCAGTACGTC.

The chain employs TRBV18 and TRBJ2-2; 7 bases agree with TRBD1. Germline assignment: CDR1 KGHSH and CDR2 LQKENI. V shed 5 bases, J shed 1 base, and the junction held 4 bases outside the gene matches. This CDR3 contains 15 residues. The CDR3 nucleotides are TGTGCCAGCTCAGCCCGACAGGGGAACACCGGGGAGCTGTTTTTT. Protein: CASSARQGNTGELFF.

This rearrangement joins TRBV5-6 to TRBJ2-3; D possibly matches TRBD1 or TRBD2 (6 bases each). The length of the CDR3 is 15 residues. Trimming stripped 1 base from V and 0 bases from J, with 9 bases between. CDR1 is SGHDT, CDR2 YYEEEE, per germline. The DNA for the CDR3 is TGTGCCAGCAGCTTGCTGGGGGGCAGCACAGATACGCAGTATTTT. It codes for CASSLLGGSTDTQYF. Variable domain in full (rest from reference TRBV5-6 and TRBJ2-3): DAGVTQSPTHLIKTRGQQVTLRCSPKSGHDTVSWYQQALGQGPQFIFQYYEEEERQRGNFPDRFSGHQFPNYSSELNVNALLLGDSALYLCASSLLGGSTDTQYFGPGTRLTVL.

The rearrangement uses TRBV28 and TRBJ1-2; TRBD1 aligns across 7 bases. The CDR3 runs to 14 residues. Trimming removed 4 bases from V and 4 bases from J; junction bases left unmatched: 6. In germline, CDR1 is MDHEN, CDR2 SYDVKM. Here the CDR3 DNA reads TGTGCCAGCAGTTCCCCGGGACAGACCTATGGCTACACCTTC. Translated: CASSSPGQTYGYTF.

In its sample, this clone was seen once. The gene calls are TRBV7-9 and TRBJ2-3, with D uncertain. Germline V gene data show CDR1 as SEHNR and CDR2 as FQNEAQ (reference sequence). V was cut by 7 bases and J by 2 bases, with 13 bases left in between. The CDR3 length is 14 residues. In DNA, the CDR3 is TGTGCCAGCACCCGAGACGTGCACACAGATACGCAGTATTTT. This translates into CASTRDVHTDTQYF.

The chain employs TRBV19 and TRBJ2-3; 11 positions agree with TRBD2. CDR3 length: 16 amino acids. The V gene's germline CDR1 is LNHDA and CDR2 SQIVND (reference sequence). Unmatched junction bases numbered 9, after V lost 6 bases and J lost 4 bases. The CDR3, as DNA: TGTGCCAGTAGGAATAGCGGGGGGGCCTCTCCAGATACGCAGTATTTT. Its protein product is CASRNSGGASPDTQYF.

The chain links TRBV11-3 to TRBJ2-3; 11 bases agree with TRBD2. The ends lost 5 bases at V and 6 bases at J; junction bases unmatched: 10. The CDR3 consists of 16 residues. The germline gives CDR1 SGHNT, CDR2 YENEEA. CDR3 sequence (DNA): TGTGCCAGCAGCGCGTCAGGTAGCGGGGGGGCCGATACGCAGTATTTT. This encodes CASSASGSGGADTQYF.

The V call is TRBV19, the J call TRBJ2-3; 7 positions agree with TRBD2. J gave up 0 bases and V 2 bases, and 5 bases lay outside the gene matches. The CDR3 has 16 residues. From germline, CDR1 is LNHDA and CDR2 SQIVND (reference sequence). The CDR3 reads CASSIPTSSSTDTQYF. The CDR3 DNA reads as TGTGCCAGTAGTATACCGACTAGCTCTAGCACAGATACGCAGTATTTT.

The genes are TRBV27 and TRBJ2-7; 9 positions agree with TRBD2. J lost 5 bases, V lost 4 bases, and 6 bases had no gene match. This CDR3 spans 14 amino acids. Per germline, CDR1 MNHEY and CDR2 SMNVEV (reference sequence). CDR3 coding DNA: TGTGCCAGCAGTTCCACGGGACTAGCAAACGAGCAGTACTTC. Its translation: CASSSTGLANEQYF.

The rearrangement uses TRBV5-5 and TRBJ2-3; 7 bases align to TRBD1. Germline loops: CDR1 SGHKS, CDR2 YYEKEE (reference sequence). Losses at the gene ends were 6 bases for V and 4 bases for J; bases not matched to a gene: 11. The CDR3 runs to 15 residues. CDR3 in DNA: TGTGCCAGCACCCCCCCGAAGGGGGCCGCAGATACGCAGTATTTT. It codes for CASTPPKGAADTQYF.

The chain carries TRBV7-9 and TRBJ1-1; TRBD1 agrees at 11 bases. Germline CDR1 SEHNR, CDR2 FQNEAQ (reference sequence). The CDR3 loop spans 15 amino acids. V was pared by 1 base and J by 7 bases, with 5 bases of the junction left unmatched. This CDR3 reads CASSLGGTGGIEAFF. DNA of the CDR3: TGTGCCAGCAGCTTAGGCGGGACAGGGGGAATTGAAGCTTTCTTT. Variable domain in full (rest from reference TRBV7-9 and TRBJ1-1): DTGVSQNPRHKITKRGQNVTFRCDPISEHNRLYWYRQTLGQGPEFLTYFQNEAQLEKSRLLSDRFSAERPKGSFSTLEIQRTEQGDSAMYLCASSLGGTGGIEAFFGQGTRLTVV.

The chain is built from TRBV29-1 and TRBJ2-5; 7 nucleotides align to TRBD1. Germline CDR1 SQVTM, CDR2 ANQGSEA. This CDR3 comprises 12 residues. V dropped 5 bases and J dropped 3; count of bases not matched to a gene: 3. CDR3 residues: CSVKGAEETQYF. Here the CDR3 DNA reads TGCAGCGTTAAGGGGGCAGAAGAGACCCAGTACTTC. Full variable domain (rest looked up from reference TRBV29-1 and TRBJ2-5): SAVISQKPSRDICQRGTSLTIQCQVDSQVTMMFWYRQQPGQSLTLIATANQGSEATYESGFVIDKFPISRPNLTFSTLTVSNMSPEDSSIYLCSVKGAEETQYFGPGTRLLVL.

This chain uses TRBV6-5 with TRBJ2-7; the match to TRBD2 covers 12 bases. V trimming: 7 bases; J trimming: 2 bases; junction bases outside the gene matches: 6. This CDR3 is built from 15 residues. Germline values: CDR1 MNHEY, CDR2 SVGAGI. The CDR3 bases are TGTGCCAGCACCAACCTAGCGGGGGGGACCTACGAGCAGTACGTC. Protein sequence: CASTNLAGGTYEQYV.

This clone was seen a single time. The J gene is TRBJ2-5, the V gene TRBV28; 9 bases are a match to TRBD2. The junction had 4 bases not matched to a gene; V was cut back by 6 bases and J by 2 bases. The CDR3 sequence is 14 residues long. The V gene's germline CDR1 is MDHEN and CDR2 SYDVKM. CDR3 in DNA: TGTGCCAGCAGAAGCGGGGGGACTCAAGAGACCCAGTACTTC. Encoded protein: CASRSGGTQETQYF.

This clone was seen only a few times. The chain joins TRBV18 to TRBJ1-2, with unresolved D. Germline CDR1 reads KGHSH; CDR2 reads LQKENI. This CDR3 is 15 amino acids long. Trimming removed 2 bases from V and 0 bases from J, with 10 bases in between. The CDR3 is CASSPADGPNYGYTF. The DNA of the CDR3 is TGTGCCAGCTCACCAGCGGACGGCCCTAACTATGGCTACACCTTC.

The CDR3 reads CASSKGGLTNPTYEQYF. Here the CDR3 DNA reads TGTGCCAGCAGCAAAGGGGGACTCACTAACCCCACCTACGAGCAGTACTTC. V and J are TRBV21-1 and TRBJ2-7; no DNA check was done on the table's D call, TRBD2. TRBV21-1 is a listed pseudogene. The length of the CDR3 is 17 residues.

The chain joins TRBV28 to TRBJ1-2; no firm D call. The CDR3 runs to 13 residues. V gave up 4 bases and J gave up 5 bases, with 11 bases separating them. CDR1 and CDR2 (germline): MDHEN, SYDVKM. The chain's CDR3 is CASSSGQWYGYTF. CDR3 in DNA: TGTGCCAGCAGTTCGGGCCAGTGGTATGGCTACACCTTC.

The rearrangement links TRBV24-1 to TRBJ2-1; 9 bases align to TRBD1. The CDR3 spans 14 residues. The germline V gene encodes CDR1 KGHDR and CDR2 SFDVKD. Trimming removed 7 bases from V and 7 bases from J; junction bases left unmatched: 7. CDR3 sequence reads: CATRDTGGENEQFF. The CDR3 DNA is TGTGCCACCAGAGATACAGGGGGCGAAAATGAGCAGTTCTTC.